The sequence of this T cell receptor beta chain was determined in a study of blood T cells in healthy people across ages. The study recruited healthy Caucasian donors from Russia who were aged about 6 to 90. Each individual donor underwent a draw of about 11 milliliters of peripheral blood. They isolated at least 6.5 million PBMCs from each sample. V shed 5 bases and J 9 bases; nucleotides not matched to a gene: 10. Germline V gene lookup returns CDR1 SGHAT and CDR2 FQNNGV. The CDR3 extends over 15 amino acids. Together with a sample-barcoded 5' primer, a J-beta primer mix was included in a second PCR lasting roughly 7 to 11 cycles. At least 2.5 million CDR3-containing paired-end reads were obtained per sample. TCRdb analysed the 5' RACE reads with MiXCR anew, one entry per CDR3 protein. The table lists roughly 1.9 million distinct CDR3 sequences, about two fifths of them singletons.

This clonotype was obtained from a human donor in good health. The chain carries TRBV11-2 and TRBJ2-1; TRBD2 matches 10 bases. Material: blood. The chain's CDR3 is CASSPLAGRVGEQFF. The CDR3 coding sequence is TGTGCCAGCAGCCCACTAGCGGGGCGAGTGGGTGAGCAGTTCTTC.